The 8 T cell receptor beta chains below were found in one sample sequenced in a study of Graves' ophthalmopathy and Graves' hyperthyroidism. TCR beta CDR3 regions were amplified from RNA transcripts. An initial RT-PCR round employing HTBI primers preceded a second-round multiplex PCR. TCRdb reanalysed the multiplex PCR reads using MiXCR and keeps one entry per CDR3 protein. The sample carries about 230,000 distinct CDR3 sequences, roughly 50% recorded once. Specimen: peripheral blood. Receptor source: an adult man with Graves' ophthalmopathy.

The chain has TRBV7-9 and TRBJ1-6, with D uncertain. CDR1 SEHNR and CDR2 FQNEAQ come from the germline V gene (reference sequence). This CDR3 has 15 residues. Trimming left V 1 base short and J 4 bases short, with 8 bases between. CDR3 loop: CASSLDPGYNSPLHF. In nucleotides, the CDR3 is TGTGCCAGCAGCTTAGATCCGGGTTATAATTCACCCCTCCACTTT.

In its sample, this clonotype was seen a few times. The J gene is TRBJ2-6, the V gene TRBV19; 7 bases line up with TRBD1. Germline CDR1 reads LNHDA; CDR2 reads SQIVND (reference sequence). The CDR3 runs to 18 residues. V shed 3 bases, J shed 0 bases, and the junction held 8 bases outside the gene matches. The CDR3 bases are TGTGCCAGTAGTATGGGACAGTCCCGAAGCTCTGGGGCCAACGTCCTGACTTTC. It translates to CASSMGQSRSSGANVLTF.

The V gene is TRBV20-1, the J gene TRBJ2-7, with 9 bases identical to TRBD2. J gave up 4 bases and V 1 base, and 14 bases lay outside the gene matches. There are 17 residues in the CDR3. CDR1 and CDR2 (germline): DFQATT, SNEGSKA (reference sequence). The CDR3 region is CSARVRQLASGKYEQYF. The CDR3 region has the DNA TGCAGTGCTAGAGTAAGGCAGCTGGCTAGCGGGAAATACGAGCAGTACTTC.

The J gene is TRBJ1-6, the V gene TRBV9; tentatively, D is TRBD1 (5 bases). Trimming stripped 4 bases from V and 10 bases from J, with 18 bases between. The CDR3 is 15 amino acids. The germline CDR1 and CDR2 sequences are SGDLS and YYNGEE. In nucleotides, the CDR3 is TGTGCCAGCAGCCAAGGGGCCCGACAGCGATCACCCCTCCACTTT. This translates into CASSQGARQRSPLHF.

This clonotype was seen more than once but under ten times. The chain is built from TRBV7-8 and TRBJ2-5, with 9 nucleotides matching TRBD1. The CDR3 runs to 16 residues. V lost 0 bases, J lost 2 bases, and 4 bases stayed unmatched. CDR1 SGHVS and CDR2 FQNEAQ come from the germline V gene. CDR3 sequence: CASSLASTGGQETQYF. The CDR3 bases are TGTGCCAGCAGCTTAGCCTCGACAGGGGGGCAAGAGACCCAGTACTTC.

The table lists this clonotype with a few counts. The CDR3 DNA sequence: TGTGCCAGCGCGACAGGCTCTGGGGCCAACGTCCTGACTTTC. This codes for CASATGSGANVLTF. The rearrangement links TRBV25-1 to TRBJ2-6, with TRBD1 as a possible D gene (6 bases). CDR1 and CDR2 (germline): MGHDK, SYGVNS. This CDR3 has 14 residues. V dropped 8 bases and J dropped 0 bases, with 8 bases sitting between them. Together with reference TRBV25-1 and TRBJ2-6, the CDR3 gives the full variable domain: EADIYQTPRYLVIGTGKKITLECSQTMGHDKMYWYQQDPGMELHLIHYSYGVNSTEKGDLSSESTVSRIRTEHFPLTLESARPSHTSQYLCASATGSGANVLTFGAGSRLTVL.

The CDR3 region is CSAKPDRPEAFF. Written as DNA, the CDR3 is TGCAGTGCTAAACCCGACAGGCCTGAAGCTTTCTTT. The chain is built from TRBV20-1 and TRBJ1-1; a weak D match, TRBD1 (6 bases). The CDR3 is 12 amino acids. CDR1 and CDR2 (germline): DFQATT, SNEGSKA (reference sequence). V gave up 4 bases and J gave up 6 bases, with 12 bases separating them.

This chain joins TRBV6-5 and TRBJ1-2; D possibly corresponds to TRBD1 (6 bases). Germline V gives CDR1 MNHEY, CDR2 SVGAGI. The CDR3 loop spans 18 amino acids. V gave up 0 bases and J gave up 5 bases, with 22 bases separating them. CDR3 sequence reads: CASSYSRVSGGAWYGYTF. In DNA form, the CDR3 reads TGTGCCAGCAGTTACTCGAGGGTGTCGGGGGGCGCGTGGTATGGCTACACCTTC.